This TCR beta chain is from a study of cytomegalovirus exposure and HLA in healthy donors. After removal of 0 bases from V and 6 bases from J, the junction contained 6 bases not matched to a gene. The CDR3 is 16 amino acids. CDR1 is SGHNT, CDR2 YYREEE, per germline (reference sequence). Sampled while nominally healthy, donors likely had unrecorded immune exposures. This clone was found once. Its antigen is not identified. Study-level findings and limits: Accurate prediction of most subjects' HLA-A and HLA-B alleles from TCR beta sequences was reported. In an earlier analysis, most TCR beta V segments were productive about 87% or about 30% of the time.

This PCR relied on a set of 60 Vbeta primers and 13 Jbeta primers. Clones were sequenced by immunoSEQ multiplex PCR, and TCRdb holds only the in-frame ones, with some missing. The repertoire holds about 200,000 clones, with 80% to 90% as singletons. The V gene is TRBV5-4, the J gene TRBJ2-2, with 9 positions matching TRBD1. The TCR originated in a woman aged 25 to 39 in good health and CMV-seronegative. What was sequenced was PBMCs. The CDR3 loop is CASSLAPGQGSGELFF. CDR3 coding DNA: TGTGCCAGCAGCTTGGCTCCGGGACAGGGATCCGGGGAGCTGTTTTTT. The full variable domain, in which reference TRBV5-4 and TRBJ2-2 provide the parts outside the CDR3, is ETGVTQSPTHLIKTRGQQVTLRCSSQSGHNTVSWYQQALGQGPQFIFQYYREEENGRGNFPPRFSGLQFPNYSSELNVNALELDDSALYLCASSLAPGQGSGELFFGEGSRLTVL.